This TCR beta chain was captured by sequencing in a study of OX40 agonist ivuxolimab in advanced cancers. Notes on the study in general: Among the lowest peripheral clonal expansion occurred in 0.1-3.0 mg/kg partial responders. In the 0.1 to 3.0 mg/kg range, CD4+ and CD8+ blood T cells had expanded clonally by week 6.

Concerning this clone itself: Antigen unknown.

With 4 bases removed from V and 2 bases from J, the gap between germline ends came to 8 bases. The CDR3 is 13 amino acids. The germline V gene has CDR1 MDHEN and CDR2 SYDVKM. Clones were read by immunoSEQ multiplex PCR, and TCRdb kept only the in-frame ones, dropping some. The sample carries about 80,000 clones, approximately 85% recorded once. Researchers took blood at baseline, on cycle 4 day 1, and on cycle 7 day 1. The origin of this receptor is an adult with an advanced solid tumor such as melanoma, head and neck, liver or kidney cancer. The sample was CD4+ or CD8+ T cells sorted from blood, taken in a trial of the OX40 agonist ivuxolimab. The chain is built from TRBV28 and TRBJ1-1; unclear D gene. Written as DNA, the CDR3 is TGTGCCAGCAGTTCCCCGCCTAACACTGAAGCTTTCTTT. Amino acid sequence: CASSSPPNTEAFF.